Reported below is one T cell receptor (beta chain). Measured with immunoSEQ multiplex PCR; TCRdb has only the in-frame clones, and not every one. The sample holds 50,000 to 75,000 clones; roughly 91% are singletons and the top ten take under 0.5%. Deletions cut 1 base from V and 1 base from J, with 7 bases between. CDR3 length equals 13 residues. From germline, CDR1 is SQVTM and CDR2 ANQGSEA. This entry belongs to a study of OX40 agonist ivuxolimab in advanced cancers. At the level of the study: Patients were dosed intravenously with ivuxolimab at 0.01 to 10 mg/kg every 2 weeks.

This rearrangement joins TRBV29-1 to TRBJ1-1, with unresolved D. The source material was CD4+ or CD8+ T cells sorted from blood, sampled in a trial of the OX40 agonist ivuxolimab. The receptor was isolated from an adult with an advanced solid tumor such as melanoma, head and neck, liver or kidney cancer. CDR3 sequence reads: CSVEGPENTEAFF. CDR3 coding DNA: TGCAGCGTTGAAGGGCCCGAGAACACTGAAGCTTTCTTT.